One sample yielded the 18 T cell receptor beta chains listed below, sequenced in a study of shared clonotypes between healthy human individuals. Sequenced by immunoSEQ multiplex PCR; TCRdb stores in-frame clones only, minus some. The data show roughly 490,000 clones, about 79% seen once. Sequences were obtained from PBMCs. These receptors were obtained from a woman in her thirties or forties in good health. Some clones in this sample may be carry-over from other donors' samples.

The chain links TRBV10-3 to TRBJ1-5; D is possibly TRBD1 (6 bases). The V gene lost 4 bases and the J gene lost 7 bases, with 14 bases spanning the gap. Germline assignment: CDR1 ENHRY and CDR2 SYGVKD. This CDR3 contains 14 residues. DNA of the CDR3: TGTGCCATCAGTGGTGCACAGGGTGACCAGCCCCAGCATTTT. Translated, it gives CAISGAQGDQPQHF.

The chain recombines TRBV6-6 with TRBJ2-7; D is uncertain. Trimming removed 7 bases from V and 3 bases from J, with 19 bases in between. Germline values: CDR1 MNHNY, CDR2 SVGAGI (reference sequence). The CDR3 runs to 15 residues. CDR3 nucleotides: TGTGCCAGCATCTCCCGGGCCGCAACCCACTACGAGCAGTACTTC. Its protein is CASISRAATHYEQYF.

DNA of the CDR3: TGCGCCAGCAGCCAGCGACTAGCGGGAGGGCCCGTTGAGCAGTTCTTC. It specifies CASSQRLAGGPVEQFF. V gene TRBV5-1 combines with J gene TRBJ2-1; 14 bases line up with TRBD2. Per the germline V gene, CDR1 is SGHRS and CDR2 is YFSETQ. The CDR3 has 16 amino acids. V gave up 4 bases and J gave up 9 bases; unmatched junction bases: 9.

The rearrangement joins TRBV28 to TRBJ2-1; the D is unclear. The CDR3 spans 11 residues. Germline V gene sequence: CDR1 MDHEN, CDR2 SYDVKM. V was cut by 3 bases and J by 11 bases, with 8 bases left in between. The CDR3 region has the DNA TGTGCCAGCAGTTTCGAACAGCAGCAGTTCTTC. Its translation: CASSFEQQQFF.

This clone has only one observation. The chain employs TRBV4-2 and TRBJ2-1; D could derive from TRBD1 or TRBD2 (5 bases each). The germline V and J ends were trimmed by 1 base and 6 bases, with 10 bases remaining between them. CDR1 is LGHNA, CDR2 YNFKEQ, per germline. The CDR3 runs 14 residues. CDR3: CASSQAGTANEQFF. In nucleotides, the CDR3 is TGTGCCAGCAGCCAAGCCGGGACGGCCAATGAGCAGTTCTTC.

The gene calls are TRBV10-3 and TRBJ2-1, with 14 bases fitting TRBD2. The junction had 8 bases not matched to a gene; V was cut back by 8 bases and J by 5 bases. Germline CDR1 is ENHRY and CDR2 is SYGVKD. The CDR3 length is 16 residues. CDR3 protein: CAIRPQGLAGDNEQFF. The CDR3 DNA sequence: TGTGCCATCCGCCCCCAGGGACTAGCGGGAGACAATGAGCAGTTCTTC.

This chain joins TRBV5-4 and TRBJ1-3; perhaps TRBD1 as D (5 bases). In germline, CDR1 is SGHNT, CDR2 YYREEE (reference sequence). Trimming pared 0 bases from V and 2 bases from J, leaving 9 bases between. The CDR3 is 15 residues long. CDR3 nucleotides: TGTGCCAGCAGCTTGGGATCAGGGACTGGAAACACCATATATTTT. Amino acids: CASSLGSGTGNTIYF.

V gene TRBV6-6 combines with J gene TRBJ1-1; D not certain. Between the trimmed V and J ends, which lost 6 bases and 5 bases, there was a span of 13 bases. Per germline, CDR1 MNHNY and CDR2 SVGAGI (reference sequence). This CDR3 is built from 13 residues. Here the CDR3 reads CASRRHRRTEAFF. In nucleotides, the CDR3 is TGTGCCAGCAGAAGACACCGCCGGACTGAAGCTTTCTTT.

V is TRBV7-2 and J is TRBJ1-1; 12 bases map to TRBD1. The V gene end was trimmed by 5 bases and the J gene end by 6 bases; junction bases not matched to a gene: 7. The CDR3 length is 15 residues. Per the germline V gene, CDR1 is SGHTA and CDR2 is FQGNSA. The CDR3 here is CASSPRDRGLPEAFF. The CDR3 DNA reads as TGTGCCAGCAGCCCCCGGGACAGGGGGCTTCCTGAAGCTTTCTTT.

The chain combines TRBV4-2 with TRBJ2-1; 7 bases align to TRBD2. CDR1 LGHNA and CDR2 YNFKEQ come from the germline V gene. J lost 9 bases, V lost 1 base, and 3 bases had no gene match. The CDR3 covers 13 residues. In DNA, the CDR3 is TGTGCCAGCAGCCAAGCTGGGAGGGGTGAGCAGTTCTTC. Amino acids: CASSQAGRGEQFF.

Details on this clone: A much bigger clone sits one base away, suggesting this may be a read error. This rearrangement joins TRBV4-1 to TRBJ2-1; TRBD2 aligns across 8 bases. The CDR3 length is 18 residues. CDR1 is MGHRA, CDR2 YSYEKL, per germline. CDR3 loop: CASSQDGLAGFSHNEQFF. In nucleotides, the CDR3 is TGCGCCAGCAGCCAAGATGGTTTAGCGGGATTCTCCCACAATGAGCAGTTCTTC.

This chain links TRBV28 with TRBJ2-7, with a weak D call TRBD2 (5 bases). The germline V gene has CDR1 MDHEN and CDR2 SYDVKM. The CDR3 covers 14 residues. V lost 3 bases and J lost 2, with 11 bases in between. CDR3 amino acids: CASSLPGSTYEQYF. CDR3 coding DNA: TGTGCCAGCAGTTTGCCGGGATCCACCTACGAGCAGTACTTC.

The J gene is TRBJ1-2, the V gene TRBV5-1, with D maybe TRBD1 (5 bases). This CDR3 contains 15 residues. Germline CDR1 SGHRS, CDR2 YFSETQ. Trimming took off 0 bases at V and 1 base at J, with 10 bases between the two ends. CDR3 loop: CASSLGQPLNYGYTF. The CDR3 DNA is TGCGCCAGCAGCTTGGGACAGCCTCTTAACTATGGCTACACCTTC.

This chain uses TRBV29-1 with TRBJ2-7, with D hard to call. The CDR3 extends over 12 amino acids. Germline V gene lookup returns CDR1 SQVTM and CDR2 ANQGSEA. V lost 8 bases, J lost 7 bases, and 18 bases lay in between. The CDR3 is CSFWDIVGEQYF. Here the CDR3 DNA reads TGCAGCTTTTGGGATATCGTCGGGGAGCAGTACTTC.

This chain links TRBV30 with TRBJ1-2, with 7 nucleotides matching TRBD1. Germline CDR1 is GTSNPN and CDR2 is SVGIG (reference sequence). Unmatched junction bases numbered 2, after V lost 0 bases and J lost 4 bases. The CDR3 is 13 amino acids. CDR3: CAWSVQGTYGYTF. The CDR3 region has the DNA TGTGCCTGGAGTGTACAGGGGACCTATGGCTACACCTTC.

J is TRBJ1-1 and V is TRBV25-1; 9 nucleotides line up with TRBD1. Germline V gives CDR1 MGHDK, CDR2 SYGVNS. V trimming: 7 bases; J trimming: 7 bases; junction bases outside the gene matches: 7. CDR3 length equals 13 residues. CDR3 sequence (DNA): TGTGCCAGCAAGGACAGGGGACGAGATGAAGCTTTCTTT. This encodes CASKDRGRDEAFF.

The chain joins TRBV28 to TRBJ2-1; 7 positions match TRBD1. The trim removed 6 bases at V and 4 bases at J, leaving 9 bases unmatched. This CDR3 has 15 residues. Germline CDR1 reads MDHEN; CDR2 reads SYDVKM. This CDR3 is CASSRQTGSYNEQFF. DNA of the CDR3: TGTGCCAGCAGCCGCCAGACAGGGTCTTACAATGAGCAGTTCTTC.

The chain recombines TRBV28 with TRBJ2-7; the match to TRBD2 covers 9 bases. Trimming cost V 7 bases and J 1 base; bases outside gene matches: 5. Germline loops: CDR1 MDHEN, CDR2 SYDVKM. The CDR3 sequence is 14 residues long. CDR3 residues: CASTTRGGSYEQYF. CDR3 bases: TGTGCCAGCACCACGCGGGGGGGATCCTACGAGCAGTACTTC.